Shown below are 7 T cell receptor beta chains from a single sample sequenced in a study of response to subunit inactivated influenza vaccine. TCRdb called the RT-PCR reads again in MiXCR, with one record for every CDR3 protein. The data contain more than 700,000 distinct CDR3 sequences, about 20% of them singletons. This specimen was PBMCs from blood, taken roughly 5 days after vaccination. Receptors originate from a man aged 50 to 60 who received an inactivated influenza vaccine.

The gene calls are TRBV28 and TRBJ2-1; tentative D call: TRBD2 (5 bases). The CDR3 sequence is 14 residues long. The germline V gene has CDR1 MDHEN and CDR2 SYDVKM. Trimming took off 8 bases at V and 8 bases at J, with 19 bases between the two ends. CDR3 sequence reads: CASDEQHGRDEQFF. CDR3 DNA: TGTGCCAGCGACGAACAACATGGGCGGGATGAGCAGTTCTTC.

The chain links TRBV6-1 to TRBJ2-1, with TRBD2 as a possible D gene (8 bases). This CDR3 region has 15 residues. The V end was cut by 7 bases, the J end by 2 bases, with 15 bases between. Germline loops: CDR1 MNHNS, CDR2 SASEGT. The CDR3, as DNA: TGTGCCAGCACCGGGGGGGACAGTACCTACAATGAGCAGTTCTTC. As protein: CASTGGDSTYNEQFF.

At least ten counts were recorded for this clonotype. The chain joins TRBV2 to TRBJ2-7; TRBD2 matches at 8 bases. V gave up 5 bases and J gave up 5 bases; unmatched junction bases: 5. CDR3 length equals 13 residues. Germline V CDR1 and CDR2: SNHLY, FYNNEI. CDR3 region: CASSFSGTNEQYF. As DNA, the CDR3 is TGTGCCAGCAGTTTTAGCGGGACCAACGAGCAGTACTTC.

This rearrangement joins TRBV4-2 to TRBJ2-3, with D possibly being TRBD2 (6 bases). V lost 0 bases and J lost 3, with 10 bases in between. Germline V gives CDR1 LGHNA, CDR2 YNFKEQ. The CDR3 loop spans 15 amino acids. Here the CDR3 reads CASSQEPTSTDTQYF. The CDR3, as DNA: TGTGCCAGCAGCCAAGAGCCGACTAGTACAGATACGCAGTATTTT.

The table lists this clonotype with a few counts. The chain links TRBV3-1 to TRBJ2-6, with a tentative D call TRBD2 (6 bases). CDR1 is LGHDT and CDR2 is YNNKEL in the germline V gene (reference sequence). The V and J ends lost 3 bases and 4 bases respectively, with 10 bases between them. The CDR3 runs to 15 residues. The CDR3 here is CASSQGGAGANVLTF. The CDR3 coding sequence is TGTGCCAGCAGCCAGGGGGGAGCCGGGGCCAACGTCCTGACTTTC.

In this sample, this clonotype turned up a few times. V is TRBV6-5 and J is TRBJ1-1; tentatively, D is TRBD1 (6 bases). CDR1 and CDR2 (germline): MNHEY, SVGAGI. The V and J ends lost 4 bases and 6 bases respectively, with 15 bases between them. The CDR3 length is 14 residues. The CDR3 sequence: CASSSPNRAAEAFF. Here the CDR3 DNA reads TGTGCCAGCAGTTCCCCAAACAGGGCCGCTGAAGCTTTCTTT.

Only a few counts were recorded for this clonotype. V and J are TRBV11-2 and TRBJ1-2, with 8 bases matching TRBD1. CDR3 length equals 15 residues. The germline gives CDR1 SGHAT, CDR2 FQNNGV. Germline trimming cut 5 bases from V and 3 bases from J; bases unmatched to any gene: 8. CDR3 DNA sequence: TGTGCCAGCAGCCTACGACAGGGGCAACACTATGGCTACACCTTC. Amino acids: CASSLRQGQHYGYTF.